This T cell receptor beta chain was captured by sequencing in a study of T cell responses to AZD1222 COVID-19 vaccine. This CDR3 comprises 14 residues. Trimming shortened V by 7 bases and J by 1 base, and 13 bases separated the two germline ends. Germline loops: CDR1 LNHDA, CDR2 SQIVND (reference sequence). Doses given second, at about 4 or about 12 weeks, were pooled. Clones were read by immunoSEQ multiplex PCR, and TCRdb kept only the in-frame ones, dropping some. This table has some 130,000 clones, approximately 86% appearing once. Study conclusions and caveats: Repertoires were obtained solely post-peak T cell response.

Remarks on this clone: The antigen is undetermined.

The sample was peripheral blood, taken 28 days after the second AZD1222 dose. The V gene is TRBV19, the J gene TRBJ1-1; a weak D match, TRBD1 (6 bases). This receptor was obtained from an adult who received the AZD1222 COVID-19 vaccine. Here the CDR3 reads CASNPTGWNTEAFF. The CDR3, as DNA: TGTGCCAGTAACCCAACAGGGTGGAACACTGAAGCTTTCTTT.